This TCR beta chain emerged from a study of long-term antiretroviral therapy in people with HIV. Findings and caveats of the study: Pre-ART expanded clones dominated the repertoire at every time point. Blood dates from about 2003 to 2018, possibly under older ART regimens. Repertoires looked antigen-experienced, with only a slight naive shift after ART.

The CDR3 is 11 amino acids. In germline, CDR1 is SQVTM, CDR2 ANQGSEA. Trimming removed 4 bases at V and 2 bases at J, with 6 bases between. Each HIV participant was treated in the United States. As to this clone: Its antigen is unknown.

A v3.0 immunoSEQ assay was performed at survey level. Sequencing used immunoSEQ multiplex PCR; TCRdb keeps in-frame clones, though not all of them. The table shows some 29,000 clones, with approximately 93% occurring only once. The receptor was isolated from a man between 40 and 49 years old with HIV. This specimen was unsorted PBMCs, taken 6.2 years after starting antiretroviral therapy. This chain links TRBV29-1 with TRBJ2-7; D unclear. CDR3 sequence reads: CSVVKAYEQYF. The CDR3 DNA sequence: TGCAGCGTTGTGAAGGCCTACGAGCAGTACTTC.